This TCR beta chain emerged from a study of chemoradiotherapy in HPV16-positive cancers. Study-level findings and limits: During treatment, candidate HPV-specific clones and E7-related motifs expanded in tumor. HPV-specific T cells were functionally defined from only two HPV16-positive patients.

This clone was seen only once. Antigen specificity is unknown. The CDR3 length is 17 residues. V shed 5 bases, J shed 6 bases, and the junction held 10 bases outside the gene matches. CDR1 and CDR2 (germline): SEHNR, FQNEAQ (reference sequence). Assay used: immunoSEQ multiplex PCR; TCRdb lists only in-frame clones, some missing. The table shows nearly 1,500 clones, with around 93% occurring only once. Specimen: tumor tissue, collected from a patient who underwent chemoradiotherapy. This chain links TRBV7-9 with TRBJ2-1; TRBD2 aligns across 13 bases. The source is a human donor with HPV-associated anogenital cancer. DNA of the CDR3: TGTGCCAGCAGCCGTGGACTAGCGGGAGTCTTTAGCAATGAGCAGTTCTTC. Translating it yields CASSRGLAGVFSNEQFF.